The entry that follows covers one TCR beta chain sequence. No antigen is known for it. At least 5.5 micrograms of total RNA were extracted per sample. A sample-barcoded 5' primer and a J-beta primer mix were used in a second PCR of about 7 to 12 cycles. TCRdb re-called the 5' RACE reads with MiXCR, one entry per CDR3 protein. The repertoire has 800,000 or so distinct CDR3 sequences, 62% of them found once; the top ten carry approximately 30%. V lost 0 bases to trimming and J lost 7 bases, with 13 bases between them. Germline CDR1 reads MNHEY; CDR2 reads SVGAGI. CDR3 length equals 14 residues. The sample comes from a study of blood T cells in healthy people across ages. Turning to the study itself: Template switching retrieved approximately one barcoded beta molecule for each two T cells. Study-level findings and limits: Getting older went along with TCR beta diversity per million T cells dropping roughly linearly. It was not known whether donors were CMV positive (a possible confounder of expanded clonotype changes).

The sequence came from a man aged 25 to 40 in good health. The rearrangement joins TRBV6-5 to TRBJ2-7; D might be TRBD1 (6 bases). Material: blood. The CDR3, as DNA: TGTGCCAGCAGTTACTCACCGGACAGCTTGGAGCAGTACTTC. Translation gives CASSYSPDSLEQYF.